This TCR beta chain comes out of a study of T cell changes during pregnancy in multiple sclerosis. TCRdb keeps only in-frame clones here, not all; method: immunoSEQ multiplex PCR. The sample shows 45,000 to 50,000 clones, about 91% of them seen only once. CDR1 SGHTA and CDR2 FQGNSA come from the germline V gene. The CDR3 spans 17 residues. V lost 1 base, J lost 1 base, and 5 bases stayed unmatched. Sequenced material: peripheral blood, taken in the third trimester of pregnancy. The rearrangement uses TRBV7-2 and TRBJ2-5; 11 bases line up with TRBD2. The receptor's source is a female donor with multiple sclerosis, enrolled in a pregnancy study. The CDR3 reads CASSLGVLAGGQETQYF. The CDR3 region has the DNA TGTGCCAGCAGCTTAGGAGTGCTAGCGGGAGGCCAAGAGACCCAGTACTTC.